The source of this T cell receptor beta chain is a study of cytomegalovirus exposure and HLA in healthy donors. As for the study in general: Earlier findings included some 100 million unique TCR beta sequences obtained from around 180 million T cells.

The PCR ran on 60 Vbeta and 13 Jbeta primers. Using immunoSEQ multiplex PCR, the repertoire was profiled, and TCRdb retains in-frame clones only, with some absent. This sample has about 130,000 clones, with roughly 74% found just once. Broader study findings: Trimming of TCR beta V- and J-genes showed a link, identified in a later analysis, to a missense DCLRE1C variant. It was reported in a later analysis that an Asian-associated ancestry cluster showed fewer N-insertions than the 666-donor mean.

Sampled while nominally healthy, donors likely had unrecorded immune exposures. As for this clone: Its target is not known.

Germline CDR1 is SGHRS and CDR2 is YFSETQ. The CDR3 sequence is 14 residues long. V was pared by 6 bases and J by 3 bases, with 8 bases of the junction left unmatched. This TCR was sampled from a woman in her forties or fifties in good health and CMV-seropositive. The material sequenced was PBMCs. The genes are TRBV5-1 and TRBJ1-2; 7 nucleotides agree with TRBD1. In DNA, the CDR3 is TGCGCCAGCAACCCTGGGGACAGCTACTATGGCTACACCTTC. This sequence encodes CASNPGDSYYGYTF.